The present T cell receptor (beta chain) was sequenced within a study of T cell changes during pregnancy in multiple sclerosis. Sequencing was performed with immunoSEQ multiplex PCR; in TCRdb, only in-frame clones are kept and a portion is missing. The sample has 20,000 to 25,000 clones; 80% to 95% are singletons. V gave up 4 bases and J gave up 4 bases, with 11 bases separating them. The CDR3 totals 13 residues. The germline V gene has CDR1 SEHNR and CDR2 FQNEAQ (reference sequence). The receptor's source is a female donor with multiple sclerosis, enrolled in a pregnancy study. The rearrangement links TRBV7-9 to TRBJ2-7; weak D call: TRBD2 (5 bases). Sequences were derived from CD8+ T cells from peripheral blood mononuclear cells, sampled in the third trimester of pregnancy. The CDR3 bases are TGTGCCAGCAGCTCAACTAGACCGTACGAGCAGTACTTC. Its protein is CASSSTRPYEQYF.